These 27 T cell receptor beta chains were all obtained from the same sample, sequenced in a study of human T cells and chemical hapten exposure (dated by TCRdb to 2020 to 2022). According to the study, the label for this sample's time point signals: pre-sensitization, week 0. Taken with the paper, the label for treatment or condition translates to: therapeutic diphenylcyclopropenone sensitization with weekly scalp DPC. The library was made by RACE. The sequencing machine was a NextSeq 500. Starting from the raw public reads, TCRdb applied fastp trimming at Q25, assembled clones with MiXCR and retained in-frame beta chains. Under each unique CDR3 protein, matching rows form one entry showing the most common genes and DNA. This sample comprises about 270,000 distinct CDR3 sequences, roughly 7.4% of them detected only once. The biggest ten clones account for 1.2% of the sample. Here the sequenced sample was whole blood, taken in connection with sensitization to the hapten diphenylcyclopropenone (DPC). These receptors all stem from a man aged 18-30 years with alopecia areata. Some clones in this sample may be carry-over from other donors' samples.

There are many counts of this clonotype. The V call is TRBV7-2, the J call TRBJ2-3; no clear D. Trimming cost V 3 bases and J 1 base, with 5 bases left between them. Per germline, CDR1 SGHTA and CDR2 FQGNSA. The CDR3 covers 13 residues. Here the CDR3 DNA reads TGTGCCAGCAGCTTGCAGGGCACAGATACGCAGTATTTT. This sequence encodes CASSLQGTDTQYF.

This clonotype was detected a few times. The chain recombines TRBV7-3 with TRBJ2-2; weak D call: TRBD2 (6 bases). The CDR3 contains 16 residues. V lost 1 base and J lost 2, with 11 bases in between. Germline CDR1 and CDR2: SGHTA and FQGTGA. This CDR3 reads CASSLITGTNTGELFF. The CDR3 DNA reads as TGTGCCAGCAGCTTAATAACCGGGACTAACACCGGGGAGCTGTTTTTT.

This rearrangement joins TRBV10-3 to TRBJ2-1; 8 bases fit TRBD1. The junction had 5 bases not matched to a gene; V was cut back by 4 bases and J by 6 bases. In germline, CDR1 is ENHRY, CDR2 SYGVKD. The CDR3 is 14 residues long. The CDR3 sequence is CAISVQGALNEQFF. The CDR3 DNA sequence: TGTGCCATCAGTGTCCAGGGGGCCCTCAATGAGCAGTTCTTC.

Many counts were recorded for this clonotype. The rearrangement joins TRBV9 to TRBJ2-1; no clear D. CDR1 is SGDLS and CDR2 is YYNGEE in the germline V gene. This CDR3 is 14 amino acids long. Trimming removed 0 bases from V and 1 base from J, with 5 bases in between. This CDR3 reads CASSVVESYNEQFF. In DNA form, the CDR3 reads TGTGCCAGCAGCGTAGTCGAGTCCTACAATGAGCAGTTCTTC. The whole variable domain, remainder taken from reference TRBV9 and TRBJ2-1, is DSGVTQTPKHLITATGQRVTLRCSPRSGDLSVYWYQQSLDQGLQFLIQYYNGEERAKGNILERFSAQQFPDLHSELNLSSLELGDSALYFCASSVVESYNEQFFGPGTRLTVL.

This clonotype was counted between two and nine times. The V gene is TRBV6-5, the J gene TRBJ1-2; 9 bases agree with TRBD1. The length of the CDR3 is 14 residues. The trim removed 0 bases at V and 7 bases at J, leaving 3 bases unmatched. In germline, CDR1 is MNHEY, CDR2 SVGAGI. CDR3 in amino acids: CASSYSTGGGGYTF. The CDR3 DNA is TGTGCCAGCAGTTACTCGACAGGGGGTGGTGGCTACACCTTC.

Many counts were recorded for this clonotype. The rearrangement joins TRBV7-2 to TRBJ1-5; D is ambiguous. The germline CDR1 and CDR2 sequences are SGHTA and FQGNSA. V was pared by 3 bases and J by 0 bases, with 12 bases between. The CDR3 totals 16 residues. The CDR3: CASSFGLAFSNQPQHF. The CDR3 DNA follows: TGTGCCAGCAGCTTTGGACTGGCCTTTAGCAATCAGCCCCAGCATTTT. Supplemented by reference TRBV7-2 and TRBJ1-5, the full variable domain reads GAGVSQSPSNKVTEKGKDVELRCDPISGHTALYWYRQSLGQGLEFLIYFQGNSAPDKSGLPSDRFSAERTGGSVSTLTIQRTQQEDSAVYLCASSFGLAFSNQPQHFGDGTRLSIL.

Only a few counts were recorded for this clonotype. The chain's CDR3 is CASSQDSPAGGVSYEQYF. CDR3 nucleotides: TGCGCCAGCAGCCAAGATTCTCCGGCAGGGGGAGTTTCCTACGAGCAGTACTTC. The gene calls are TRBV4-1 and TRBJ2-7, with 7 positions matching TRBD1. Trimming at V came to 0 bases and at J to 1 base, leaving 12 bases not matched to a gene. CDR1 is MGHRA and CDR2 is YSYEKL in the germline V gene. This CDR3 has 18 amino acids.

This clonotype was observed a handful of times. The V gene is TRBV27, the J gene TRBJ2-7; 7 bases line up with TRBD2. This CDR3 region has 15 residues. J lost 3 bases, V lost 2 bases, and 7 bases had no gene match. Per germline, CDR1 MNHEY and CDR2 SMNVEV (reference sequence). CDR3 amino acids: CASSLLPGRDYEQYF. The CDR3, as DNA: TGTGCCAGCAGTTTACTCCCTGGGAGGGACTACGAGCAGTACTTC.

This clonotype was recorded many times. The chain is built from TRBV20-1 and TRBJ1-1; tentative D call: TRBD1 (5 bases). The CDR3 spans 15 residues. Trimming removed 3 bases at V and 1 base at J, with 15 bases between. Germline CDR1 DFQATT, CDR2 SNEGSKA (reference sequence). CDR3 protein: CSASGGERKNTEAFF. CDR3 sequence (DNA): TGCAGTGCTAGCGGGGGGGAGCGGAAGAACACTGAAGCTTTCTTT.

This clonotype has only a few counts. This chain uses TRBV3-1 with TRBJ2-7; D not certain. The CDR3 totals 14 residues. The germline V gene encodes CDR1 LGHDT and CDR2 YNNKEL (reference sequence). The ends were cut back, 0 bases at V and 3 bases at J, with 9 bases in the middle. CDR3 region: CASSQDLTDYEQYF. In nucleotides, the CDR3 is TGTGCCAGCAGCCAAGACCTTACGGACTACGAGCAGTACTTC.

This clonotype was seen a handful of times. The V gene is TRBV28, the J gene TRBJ2-1; D is unresolved. Trimming cost V 3 bases and J 16 bases, with 13 bases left between them. This CDR3 region has 11 residues. Germline lookup yields CDR1 MDHEN and CDR2 SYDVKM. CDR3 nucleotide sequence: TGTGCCAGCAGTTTGGCTGAACAGTCCTTCTTC. Its translation is CASSLAEQSFF.

This chain links TRBV28 with TRBJ2-7, with no clear D. Germline CDR1 is MDHEN and CDR2 is SYDVKM. CDR3 size: 13 residues. The V end was cut by 8 bases, the J end by 2 bases, with 13 bases between. The CDR3 spells CASRTAMTYEQYF. The CDR3 nucleotides read TGTGCCAGCCGGACGGCGATGACCTACGAGCAGTACTTC.

This chain links TRBV12-3 or TRBV12-4 with TRBJ2-1; D not certain. The V end was cut by 6 bases, the J end by 3 bases, with 9 bases between. The CDR3 is 13 residues long. The CDR3 nucleotides read TGTGCCAGCAGCCAAACGTTCTACAATGAGCAGTTCTTC. Amino acid sequence: CASSQTFYNEQFF.

The sample holds a few counts of this clonotype. This chain links TRBV15 with TRBJ2-3; 8 bases are shared with TRBD2. The CDR3 has 16 amino acids. Germline V lookup: CDR1 LNHNV, CDR2 YYDKDF (reference sequence). V was pared by 7 bases and J by 4 bases, with 13 bases of the junction left unmatched. DNA of the CDR3: TGTGCCACCAACCTAGATCGGGGGGGCGGGTCAGATACGCAGTATTTT. Protein sequence: CATNLDRGGGSDTQYF. The full variable domain, in which reference TRBV15 and TRBJ2-3 provide the parts outside the CDR3, is DAMVIQNPRYQVTQFGKPVTLSCSQTLNHNVMYWYQQKSSQAPKLLFHYYDKDFNNEADTPDNFQSRRPNTSFCFLDIRSPGLGDTAMYLCATNLDRGGGSDTQYFGPGTRLTVL.

This clonotype was counted many times. The chain joins TRBV7-2 to TRBJ1-2; 7 positions match TRBD1. Looked up from germline, CDR1 is SGHTA and CDR2 is FQGNSA. The CDR3 consists of 14 residues. With V trimmed by 5 bases and J by 7 bases, 10 bases remained unmatched. CDR3 nucleotide sequence: TGTGCCAGCAGCCTAGGACAGGAGTGGAGTGGCTACACCTTC. This sequence encodes CASSLGQEWSGYTF.

This clonotype appeared a few times. The V gene is TRBV11-2, the J gene TRBJ2-1; 9 positions match TRBD2. The CDR3 length is 15 residues. The V and J ends lost 5 bases and 4 bases, in that order; junction bases with no gene match: 6. Germline values: CDR1 SGHAT, CDR2 FQNNGV. CDR3 protein: CASSHSGGLYNEQFF. The CDR3 coding sequence is TGTGCCAGCAGCCACAGCGGGGGGCTATACAATGAGCAGTTCTTC.

In this sample, this clonotype turned up a few times. The rearrangement joins TRBV2 to TRBJ2-3; D not certain. Per germline, CDR1 SNHLY and CDR2 FYNNEI. The CDR3 length is 13 residues. V was cut by 8 bases and J by 0 bases, with 9 bases left in between. The CDR3 bases are TGTGCCAGCTTGGACCGCAGCACAGATACGCAGTATTTT. Amino acid sequence: CASLDRSTDTQYF.

This clonotype was counted a few times. The rearrangement joins TRBV6-2 or TRBV6-3 to TRBJ2-4; TRBD1 is a possible D gene (6 bases). Trimming cost V 6 bases and J 8 bases, with 14 bases left between them. CDR3 size: 13 residues. Germline CDR1 is MNHEY and CDR2 is SVGEGT. CDR3 DNA: TGTGCCAGCAGCCTACAGGGTTCGCACATTCAGTACTTC. It specifies CASSLQGSHIQYF.

The rearrangement links TRBV28 to TRBJ2-7; D gene ambiguous. With 4 bases removed from V and 3 bases from J, the gap between germline ends came to 7 bases. The CDR3 length is 12 residues. Per the germline V gene, CDR1 is MDHEN and CDR2 is SYDVKM. The CDR3 DNA is TGTGCCAGCAGTTATAACCGCTACGAGCAGTACTTC. Its protein product is CASSYNRYEQYF.

This chain joins TRBV6-5 and TRBJ1-6, with D tentatively TRBD1 (5 bases). The CDR3 loop spans 15 amino acids. Germline lookup yields CDR1 MNHEY and CDR2 SVGAGI. Deletions cut 7 bases from V and 6 bases from J, with 16 bases between. This chain's CDR3 is CASNRVTAPNSPLHF. The CDR3 region has the DNA TGTGCCAGCAATCGGGTGACAGCCCCTAATTCACCCCTCCACTTT.

This clonotype has at least ten counts. This sequence joins TRBV20-1 and TRBJ1-2; D is unclear. With 5 bases removed from V and 0 bases from J, the gap between germline ends came to 13 bases. This CDR3 is built from 14 residues. CDR1 is DFQATT, CDR2 SNEGSKA, per germline (reference sequence). CDR3 residues: CSARIYTANYGYTF. CDR3 nucleotide sequence: TGCAGTGCTCGCATCTACACAGCTAACTATGGCTACACCTTC.

This clonotype was seen many times. The chain uses TRBV5-1 and TRBJ2-3; TRBD2 matches 8 bases. CDR1 is SGHRS, CDR2 YFSETQ, per germline. The CDR3 loop spans 15 amino acids. Unmatched junction bases numbered 10, after V lost 4 bases and J lost 6 bases. CDR3 bases: TGCGCCAGCAGCCCGGGAGGGGCCCTGGGGGATACGCAGTATTTT. Its protein product is CASSPGGALGDTQYF.

V is TRBV5-6 and J is TRBJ2-1, with TRBD1 matching 8 bases. This CDR3 has 16 residues. Germline-derived CDR1 and CDR2 are SGHDT and YYEEEE. Trimming at V came to 0 bases and at J to 3 bases, leaving 5 bases not matched to a gene. The CDR3 sequence is CASSLAVTGDYNEQFF. The CDR3 DNA is TGTGCCAGCAGCTTGGCGGTGACAGGGGACTACAATGAGCAGTTCTTC. Drawing the rest from reference TRBV5-6 and TRBJ2-1, the complete variable domain is DAGVTQSPTHLIKTRGQQVTLRCSPKSGHDTVSWYQQALGQGPQFIFQYYEEEERQRGNFPDRFSGHQFPNYSSELNVNALLLGDSALYLCASSLAVTGDYNEQFFGPGTRLTVL.

This clonotype was seen ten or more times. The chain uses TRBV6-5 and TRBJ1-1, with D possibly matching TRBD1 (6 bases). This CDR3 spans 13 amino acids. Germline assignment: CDR1 MNHEY and CDR2 SVGAGI. V shed 3 bases and J shed 4 bases, with 9 bases lying between them. The CDR3 reads CASSYGGGTEAFF. CDR3 nucleotides: TGTGCCAGCAGTTATGGAGGGGGCACTGAAGCTTTCTTT.

In its sample, this clonotype was seen a few times. CDR3 nucleotide sequence: TGTGCCAGCAATAATGACCTGGGGCAGTTACAAGAGACCCAGTACTTC. Translated, it gives CASNNDLGQLQETQYF. This chain uses TRBV6-2 or TRBV6-3 with TRBJ2-5; perhaps TRBD1 as D (5 bases). Between the trimmed V and J ends, which lost 7 bases and 2 bases, there was a span of 20 bases. This CDR3 is built from 16 residues. CDR1 and CDR2 from the germline V gene are MNHEY and SVGEGT.

The chain carries TRBV7-9 and TRBJ2-1; no clear D. The CDR3 runs 13 residues. The V end was cut by 1 base, the J end by 8 bases, with 9 bases between. Looked up from germline, CDR1 is SEHNR and CDR2 is FQNEAQ (reference sequence). CDR3 sequence: CASSLVRVDEQFF. The CDR3 nucleotides are TGTGCCAGCAGCTTAGTGCGAGTCGATGAGCAGTTCTTC.

The chain recombines TRBV21-1 with TRBJ2-3; the table names TRBD1, a call not compared with the DNA. TRBV21-1 has pseudogene status. This CDR3 spans 17 amino acids. The CDR3 DNA sequence: TGTGCCAGCAGCAAAGTTAGGGACAGGGGCGGCACAGATACGCAGTATTTT. Its translation is CASSKVRDRGGTDTQYF.